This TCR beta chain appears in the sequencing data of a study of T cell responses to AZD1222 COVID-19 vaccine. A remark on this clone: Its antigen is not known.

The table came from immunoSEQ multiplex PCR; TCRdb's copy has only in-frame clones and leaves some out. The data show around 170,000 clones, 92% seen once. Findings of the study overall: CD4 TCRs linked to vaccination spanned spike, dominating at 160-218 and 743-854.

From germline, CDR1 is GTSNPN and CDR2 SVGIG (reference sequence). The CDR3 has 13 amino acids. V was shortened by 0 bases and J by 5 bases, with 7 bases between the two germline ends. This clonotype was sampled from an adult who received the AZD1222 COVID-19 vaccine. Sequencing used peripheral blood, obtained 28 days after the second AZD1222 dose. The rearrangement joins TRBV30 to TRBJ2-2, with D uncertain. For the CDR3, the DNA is TGTGCCTGGAGTGTACAAGCGACCGGGGAGCTGTTTTTT. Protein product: CAWSVQATGELFF.